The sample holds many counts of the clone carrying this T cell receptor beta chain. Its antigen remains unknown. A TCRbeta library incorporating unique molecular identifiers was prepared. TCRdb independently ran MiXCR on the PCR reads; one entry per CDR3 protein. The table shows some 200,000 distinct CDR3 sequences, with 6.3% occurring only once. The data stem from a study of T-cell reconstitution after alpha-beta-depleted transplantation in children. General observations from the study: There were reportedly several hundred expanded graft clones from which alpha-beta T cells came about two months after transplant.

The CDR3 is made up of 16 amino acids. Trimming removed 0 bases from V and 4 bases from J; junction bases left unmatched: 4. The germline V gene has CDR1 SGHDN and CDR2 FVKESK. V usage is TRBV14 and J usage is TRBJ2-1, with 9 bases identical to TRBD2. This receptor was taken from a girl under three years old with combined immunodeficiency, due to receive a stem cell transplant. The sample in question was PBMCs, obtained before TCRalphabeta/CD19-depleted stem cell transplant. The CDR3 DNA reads TGTGCCAGCAGCCAAGAGGGGACTAGCCTGTACAATGAGCAGTTCTTC. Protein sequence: CASSQEGTSLYNEQFF. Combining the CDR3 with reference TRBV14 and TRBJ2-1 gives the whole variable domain EAGVTQFPSHSVIEKGQTVTLRCDPISGHDNLYWYRRVMGKEIKFLLHFVKESKQDESGMPNNRFLAERTGGTYSTLKVQPAELEDSGVYFCASSQEGTSLYNEQFFGPGTRLTVL.